This T cell receptor beta chain was recovered during a study of tumor-infiltrating lymphocytes in primary liver carcinoma. Study-wide context: T1-T3 N0M0 was the stage of the tumors, which were about 4.2 to 11 cm across.

Concerning this clonotype: Its antigen remains unidentified. Germline and junction disagree at one end, which may indicate a read error.

Unsorted bulk tissue of about 19-33 mg yielded co-extracted RNA and DNA. A constant-region primer primed TCR beta cDNA synthesis from roughly 520 ng of total RNA. Slightly modified ARM-PCR with three nested multiplex PCR rounds yielded TCR beta libraries. Each of the first two PCR rounds ran roughly 9 cycles with TRBV1-TRBV30 forward and C-beta reverse primers. One entry per CDR3 protein results from TCRdb running MiXCR on the multiplex PCR reads. The sample has under 90,000 distinct CDR3 sequences, around 70% seen once. The length of the CDR3 is 13 residues. Germline CDR1 is SGHTA and CDR2 is FQGTGA. Findings and limits, study-wide: Lesser overlap characterized tumor-adjacent and tumor-blood pairs relative to tumor region pairs.

The genes are TRBV7-3 and TRBJ2-5, with D perhaps matching TRBD2 (6 bases). This sequence originates from a man aged 40-49 years with primary liver carcinoma and hepatitis B virus infection. The specimen was liver tumor tissue from sampling region 1. Subset meaning: tumor region T1, superior pole. The DNA for the CDR3 is TGTGCCAGCTTGCCTACGGGGGTGGAGACCCTGTACTTC. Translated: CASLPTGVETLYF.